This T cell receptor (beta chain) was profiled in a study of a mutant IDH1 vaccine in newly diagnosed glioma. Sequencing used immunoSEQ multiplex PCR; TCRdb keeps in-frame clones, though not all of them. The repertoire includes about 32,000 clones, roughly 86% of them detected once, and 15% to 19% sits in the top ten. Described time point: week 35, safety follow-up. In the vaccine, a single dose held 300 ug of the mutant IDH1 20-mer peptide, along with topical imiquimod. V lost 2 bases and J lost 10, with 11 bases in between. This CDR3 spans 12 amino acids. The V gene's germline CDR1 is ENHRY and CDR2 SYGVKD. Regarding this clone: No antigen is known for it.

The sample in question was PBMCs, obtained from a glioma patient whose treatment included an IDH1 peptide vaccine. The V call is TRBV10-3, the J call TRBJ1-1; weak D call: TRBD1 (5 bases). This TCR derives from a man aged 30 to 39 with glioma. CDR3: CAISEGTSGAFF. The CDR3, as DNA: TGTGCCATCAGTGAGGGGACGTCTGGAGCTTTCTTT.